Below, 19 T cell receptor beta chains from the same sample are listed, as sequenced in a study of molecular identifiers for immune sequencing clone quantification. From the PCR reads, TCRdb called clonotypes with MiXCR, one entry per CDR3 protein. The repertoire holds approximately 630,000 distinct CDR3 sequences, around 25% seen once, with 0.7% to 0.95% in the top ten. Sequencing input: naive CD8+ T cells from blood, with Jurkat cell RNA spiked in. Subset defined: FACS-sorted CD8+CD4-CCR7+CD45RA+ naive T cells. The receptors were sampled from a human donor in good health. Some libraries in this study had Jurkat cell RNA spiked in.

The sample holds many counts of this clonotype. This sequence joins TRBV4-3 and TRBJ2-5; weak D call: TRBD2 (5 bases). Trimming left V 0 bases short and J 2 bases short, with 13 bases between. Germline V gene lookup returns CDR1 LGHNA and CDR2 YSLEER. The CDR3 extends over 16 amino acids. DNA for the CDR3: TGCGCCAGCAGCCAAGATCGGAGCGGAACTCAAGAGACCCAGTACTTC. Translated, it gives CASSQDRSGTQETQYF.

This clonotype was observed many times. The V and J genes are TRBV20-1 and TRBJ1-2; D remains ambiguous. V dropped 1 base and J dropped 2 bases, with 8 bases sitting between them. The CDR3 has 13 residues. Per germline, CDR1 DFQATT and CDR2 SNEGSKA (reference sequence). In DNA form, the CDR3 reads TGCAGTGCTAGAGTGATCCTAAACTATGGCTACACCTTC. Encoded protein: CSARVILNYGYTF.

In the case of this clonotype: This could be a read error, since a much larger clone is one nucleotide away. V gene TRBV7-8 combines with J gene TRBJ1-1, with no clear D. Germline loops: CDR1 SGHVS, CDR2 FQNEAQ. The CDR3 extends over 14 amino acids. CDR3 bases: TGTGCCAGCGGCTTAGAGTTGACAAACACTGAAGCTTTCTTT. The encoded protein is CASGLELTNTEAFF.

This clonotype has just one count. A clone one base away is much larger, so this may be a read error. V is TRBV10-3 and J is TRBJ2-7, with 9 bases identical to TRBD1. The V gene end was trimmed by 2 bases and the J gene end by 5 bases; junction bases not matched to a gene: 7. Germline CDR1 is ENHRY and CDR2 is SYGVKD. The CDR3 is 15 residues long. CDR3 residues: CAISELPGQGDEQYF. The CDR3 coding sequence is TGTGCCATCAGTGAGCTGCCGGGACAGGGAGACGAGCAGTACTTC.

V is TRBV19 and J is TRBJ2-7; D is ambiguous. In germline, CDR1 is LNHDA, CDR2 SQIVND (reference sequence). V was shortened by 1 base and J by 5 bases, with 12 bases between the two germline ends. The CDR3 runs to 14 residues. The CDR3 coding sequence is TGTGCCAGTAGTATAGGGTTAGCAACGGACGAGCAGTACTTC. It encodes CASSIGLATDEQYF.

The rearrangement uses TRBV20-1 and TRBJ2-4, with 9 nucleotides matching TRBD1. The V gene's germline CDR1 is DFQATT and CDR2 SNEGSKA (reference sequence). The V segment lost 1 base and the J segment 2 bases; nucleotides outside the gene matches: 9. CDR3 length: 17 amino acids. Here the CDR3 DNA reads TGCAGTGCTAGAGGGACAGGGGTTGATTTTCCCAAAAACATTCAGTACTTC. Translation: CSARGTGVDFPKNIQYF.

This clonotype was counted at least ten times. The chain has TRBV7-6 and TRBJ1-1, with a possible D match to TRBD1 (5 bases). This CDR3 is built from 13 residues. The germline V gene encodes CDR1 SGHVS and CDR2 FNYEAQ. V was cut by 5 bases and J by 7 bases, with 14 bases left in between. The CDR3 nucleotides read TGTGCCAGCAGCCCCTATCAGGGCAATGAAGCTTTCTTT. This sequence encodes CASSPYQGNEAFF.

The chain is built from TRBV19 and TRBJ1-5; 12 bases are a match to TRBD1. V dropped 7 bases and J dropped 2; count of bases not matched to a gene: 12. Looked up from germline, CDR1 is LNHDA and CDR2 is SQIVND (reference sequence). The CDR3 totals 18 residues. CDR3: CASTNRDRGHRGNQPQHF. DNA for the CDR3: TGTGCCAGTACTAACCGGGACAGGGGGCATAGGGGCAATCAGCCCCAGCATTTT.

CDR3 residues: CASSPPIQGVFNEQFF. Here the CDR3 DNA reads TGTGCCAGCTCACCACCTATCCAGGGGGTTTTCAATGAGCAGTTCTTC. V and J are TRBV18 and TRBJ2-1; 7 nucleotides agree with TRBD1. Germline CDR1 is KGHSH and CDR2 is LQKENI. With 0 bases clipped from V and 6 bases from J, the junction kept 8 bases outside the gene matches. This CDR3 spans 16 amino acids.

This clonotype was counted many times. This chain links TRBV27 with TRBJ1-2; 10 bases align to TRBD1. The ends lost 3 bases at V and 4 bases at J; junction bases unmatched: 8. The CDR3 runs 16 residues. Germline CDR1 and CDR2: MNHEY and SMNVEV (reference sequence). The CDR3 here is CASSFLGDRGVYGYTF. CDR3 bases: TGTGCCAGCAGTTTTCTAGGGGACAGGGGCGTCTATGGCTACACCTTC.

There are many counts of this clonotype. The CDR3 bases are TGTGCCAGCAGCCCGATCTTTTCCAAAAACATTCAGTACTTC. This gives the protein CASSPIFSKNIQYF. The V gene is TRBV7-9, the J gene TRBJ2-4; the D is unclear. Per the germline V gene, CDR1 is SEHNR and CDR2 is FQNEAQ (reference sequence). The CDR3 contains 14 residues. V was clipped by 5 bases and J by 2 bases, with 10 bases between them.

This clonotype was seen a few times. This chain links TRBV4-3 with TRBJ2-3, with a weak D call TRBD1 (6 bases). The germline V gene has CDR1 LGHNA and CDR2 YSLEER. This CDR3 has 16 amino acids. The V gene lost 0 bases and the J gene lost 5 bases, with 15 bases spanning the gap. The CDR3 is CASSQDRNRVGDTQYF. DNA of the CDR3: TGCGCCAGCAGCCAAGATAGAAACAGGGTGGGAGATACGCAGTATTTT.

This clonotype has at least ten counts. V is TRBV24-1 and J is TRBJ1-5; D is perhaps TRBD1 (5 bases). This CDR3 region has 14 residues. The germline gives CDR1 KGHDR, CDR2 SFDVKD. The ends were cut back, 9 bases at V and 2 bases at J, with 13 bases in the middle. CDR3 DNA sequence: TGTGCCACCTCGCGGGGGGGAGGCAATCAGCCCCAGCATTTT. Its protein is CATSRGGGNQPQHF.

Remarks on this clonotype: A single base separates this from a much larger clone, so it may be a read error. This chain connects TRBV4-2 to TRBJ1-5; D uncertain. V was clipped by 4 bases and J by 0 bases, with 10 bases between them. The CDR3 has 15 amino acids. Germline lookup yields CDR1 LGHNA and CDR2 YNFKEQ. CDR3 sequence (DNA): TGTGCCAGCAGCCGAGATGTAGGTAGCAATCAGCCCCAGCATTTT. This translates into CASSRDVGSNQPQHF.

This sequence joins TRBV12-3 or TRBV12-4 and TRBJ2-2; 11 bases are shared with TRBD2. The CDR3 is made up of 18 amino acids. Trimming at V came to 2 bases and at J to 0 bases, leaving 5 bases not matched to a gene. CDR3 residues: CASSLTSGRYTNTGELFF. DNA of the CDR3: TGTGCCAGCAGTTTAACTAGCGGGAGATATACGAACACCGGGGAGCTGTTTTTT.

The chain is built from TRBV6-5 and TRBJ2-1; perhaps TRBD2 as D (5 bases). There are 16 residues in the CDR3. Germline V CDR1 and CDR2: MNHEY, SVGAGI. The ends were cut back, 6 bases at V and 0 bases at J, with 15 bases in the middle. This CDR3 reads CASRTKRSYSYNEQFF. The CDR3 DNA is TGTGCCAGCAGAACAAAGCGGAGTTACTCCTACAATGAGCAGTTCTTC.

The CDR3 nucleotides are TGTGCCAGTAGTATATTGGTAGCAGGGATTAGCACAGATACGCAGTATTTT. This codes for CASSILVAGISTDTQYF. The J gene is TRBJ2-3, the V gene TRBV19, with D perhaps matching TRBD1 (5 bases). The germline V gene encodes CDR1 LNHDA and CDR2 SQIVND (reference sequence). The CDR3 sequence is 17 residues long. V was clipped by 2 bases and J by 0 bases, with 15 bases between them.

This chain joins TRBV27 and TRBJ1-6; TRBD1 matches 7 bases. The germline CDR1 and CDR2 sequences are MNHEY and SMNVEV (reference sequence). V dropped 5 bases and J dropped 0; count of bases not matched to a gene: 19. The CDR3 covers 21 residues. This CDR3 reads CASSPEPGTVNLSSYNSPLHF. For the CDR3, the DNA is TGTGCCAGCAGTCCCGAGCCCGGGACAGTAAACCTTAGCTCCTATAATTCACCCCTCCACTTT.

This clonotype was observed at least ten times. The rearrangement links TRBV7-9 to TRBJ2-2; D ambiguous. V was cut by 2 bases and J by 4 bases, with 14 bases left in between. This CDR3 is built from 16 residues. Germline lookup yields CDR1 SEHNR and CDR2 FQNEAQ (reference sequence). The CDR3 protein is CASSLTGQISTGELFF. CDR3 in DNA: TGTGCCAGCAGCTTAACCGGGCAGATAAGCACCGGGGAGCTGTTTTTT.